The entry below describes one T cell receptor (beta chain). Its antigen is as yet unknown. These data come from a study of shared clonotypes between healthy human individuals. CDR1 SEHNR and CDR2 FQNEAQ come from the germline V gene (reference sequence). The CDR3 runs to 14 residues. V shed 6 bases and J shed 0 bases, with 12 bases lying between them. Terminally differentiated effector memory CD45RA+ cells were excluded by CCR7 positive selection of CD45RO-negative cells. It was at deep level that the assay was run. TCRdb's copy holds only in-frame clones and misses some; the assay was immunoSEQ multiplex PCR. The sample yields about 2.1 million clones, about 93% seen once. Overall study results and limits: Since donors were few, the genetic and exposure-history diversity represented was limited. The naive CD4 repertoires of a handful of donors were compared, and around 5% of clonotypes were shared.

The V gene is TRBV7-9, the J gene TRBJ2-7; D perhaps matches TRBD1 (6 bases). Sequenced material: naive CD8+ T cells from PBMCs. The source is a man aged 18 to 30 in good health. Some clones in this sample may be carry-over from other donors' samples. The CDR3 loop reads CASRGGQHSYEQYF. CDR3 bases: TGTGCCAGCAGAGGCGGACAGCACTCCTACGAGCAGTACTTC.